A selection of T cell receptor beta chains follows, all from one sample in a study of blood T cells in healthy people across ages. TCRdb used MiXCR to reprocess the 5' RACE reads, holding one entry per CDR3 protein. The sample includes over 550,000 distinct CDR3 sequences, approximately 30% of them seen just once. Sequenced: blood. These TCRs come from a woman older than 75 in good health. CDR3s include the opening cysteine and the closing phenylalanine or tryptophan. A D gene is named only where the DNA matches it firmly. Part of the rows lack a size; the others show once, few, many or a class for expanded clones.

j_call | v_call | d_call | clone_size | cdr3_aa | cdr3_nt
TRBJ1-1 | TRBV9 | NA | many | CASAQGMDTEAFF | TGTGCCAGCGCACAGGGCATGGACACTGAAGCTTTCTTT
TRBJ2-5 | TRBV20-1 | NA | many | CSAPDLMETQYF | TGCAGTGCCCCCGACTTAATGGAGACCCAGTACTTC
TRBJ2-7 | TRBV6-2/TRBV6-3 | TRBD2 | many | CASTSGLANSYEQYF | TGTGCCAGCACTTCGGGACTAGCGAACTCCTACGAGCAGTACTTC
TRBJ1-2 | TRBV6-6 | TRBD1 | many | CALKDRGPFGYTF | TGTGCCTTAAAGGACAGGGGGCCGTTTGGCTACACCTTC
TRBJ1-1 | TRBV20-1 | NA | many | CSARGLVGANTEAFF | TGCAGTGCTAGAGGGCTTGTGGGAGCGAACACTGAAGCTTTCTTT
TRBJ1-6 | TRBV9 | TRBD1 | NA | CASNPGTGYNSPPHF | TGTGCCAGCAACCCTGGGACAGGCTATAATTCACCCCCCCACTTT
TRBJ2-7 | TRBV20-1 | NA | NA | CSARNRISLDEQYF | TGCAGTGCTAGAAACAGGATAAGCTTGGACGAGCAGTACTTC
TRBJ1-4 | TRBV4-3 | NA | NA | CASSQVRWTTSEKLFF | TGCGCCAGCAGCCAAGTCCGGTGGACCACCAGTGAAAAACTGTTTTTT
TRBJ2-1 | TRBV12-3/TRBV12-4 | TRBD2 | many | CASSRLAGVSYNEQFF | TGTGCCAGCAGCCGATTAGCGGGCGTATCCTACAATGAGCAGTTCTTC
TRBJ1-3 | TRBV5-6 | NA | NA | CASSTGTANSGNTIYF | TGTGCCAGCAGCACAGGGACGGCGAACTCTGGAAACACCATATATTTT
TRBJ1-4 | TRBV29-1 | NA | many | CSASDRNLKLFF | TGCAGCGCTTCGGACAGAAATTTAAAACTGTTTTTT
TRBJ2-3 | TRBV9 | NA | many | CASSPRPGDTQYF | TGTGCCAGCAGCCCCAGGCCTGGTGATACGCAGTATTTT
TRBJ2-7 | TRBV30 | TRBD1 | NA | CAWSGYRDRGAKSYEQYF | TGTGCCTGGAGTGGGTACCGGGACAGGGGAGCGAAATCCTACGAGCAGTACTTC
TRBJ1-5 | TRBV6-5 | TRBD1 | many | CASSQTGGFYQPQHF | TGTGCCAGCAGTCAGACAGGGGGTTTCTACCAGCCCCAGCATTTT
TRBJ2-2 | TRBV5-6 | NA | NA | CASNPSTRANTGELFF | TGTGCCAGCAACCCAAGTACAAGGGCGAACACCGGGGAGCTGTTTTTT
TRBJ1-2 | TRBV9 | NA | few | CASSPDPRVGGYTF | TGTGCCAGCAGCCCAGACCCCAGGGTTGGTGGCTACACCTTC
TRBJ2-1 | TRBV12-3/TRBV12-4 | NA | NA | CASSSTGTPGREQFF | TGTGCCAGCAGTTCGACCGGGACTCCTGGTCGGGAGCAGTTCTTC
TRBJ2-2 | TRBV6-1 | TRBD2 | few | CASRLTSETGELFF | TGTGCCAGCAGGTTGACTAGCGAGACCGGGGAGCTGTTTTTT
TRBJ2-1 | TRBV5-1 | TRBD1 | NA | CASSSWDRSNNEQFF | TGCGCCAGCAGCTCCTGGGACAGATCCAACAATGAGCAGTTCTTC
TRBJ1-2 | TRBV20-1 | TRBD1 | many | CSARDRTGIGYTF | TGCAGTGCTAGAGATAGGACAGGGATTGGCTACACCTTC
TRBJ2-7 | TRBV5-1 | NA | many | CASSLGKGTYEQYF | TGCGCCAGCAGCCTGGGAAAGGGGACCTACGAGCAGTACTTC
TRBJ2-1 | TRBV14 | TRBD2 | NA | CASSHPPRRGRGKYNEQFF | TGTGCCAGCAGCCACCCCCCGAGGCGGGGGAGAGGTAAATACAATGAGCAGTTCTTC
TRBJ1-6 | TRBV27 | TRBD1 | few | CAASGRTGLNSPLHF | TGTGCCGCCTCGGGGAGGACAGGACTTAATTCACCCCTCCACTTT
TRBJ2-7 | TRBV7-2 | TRBD1 | many | CASSLSGTGGSEQYF | TGTGCCAGCAGCTTGTCCGGGACAGGGGGTAGCGAGCAGTACTTC
TRBJ1-1 | TRBV20-1 | NA | NA | CSARLAGAGDTEAFF | TGCAGTGCTAGATTGGCGGGGGCCGGCGACACTGAAGCTTTCTTT
TRBJ2-6 | TRBV19 | NA | NA | CASTIESSGANVLTF | TGTGCCAGTACTATTGAGAGCTCTGGGGCCAACGTCCTGACTTTC
TRBJ1-1 | TRBV7-3 | TRBD1 | few | CASSERQGTEAFF | TGTGCCAGCAGCGAGCGACAGGGGACTGAAGCTTTCTTT
TRBJ2-3 | TRBV5-1 | TRBD2 | many | CASSLDGGGANTQYF | TGCGCCAGCAGCTTGGACGGCGGGGGGGCAAATACGCAGTATTTT
TRBJ1-1 | TRBV18 | NA | few | CASSLQGFNTEAFF | TGTGCCAGCTCACTCCAGGGTTTTAACACTGAAGCTTTCTTT
TRBJ2-7 | TRBV5-1 | TRBD1 | many | CASSFGPGQGLYEQYF | TGCGCCAGCAGCTTCGGACCGGGACAGGGCCTCTACGAGCAGTACTTC
TRBJ2-5 | TRBV10-3 | NA | once | CAISAGPHNEQYF | TGTGCCATCAGTGCGGGGCCTCACAATGAGCAGTACTTC
TRBJ2-1 | TRBV12-3/TRBV12-4 | NA | NA | CASSFLDVSYNEQFF | TGTGCCAGCAGTTTTCTCGACGTCTCCTACAATGAGCAGTTCTTC
TRBJ1-1 | TRBV5-1 | TRBD1 | NA | CASRSGTGNTGAFF | TGCGCCAGCCGCTCCGGGACAGGGAACACTGGAGCTTTCTTT
TRBJ2-1 | TRBV20-1 | TRBD2 | NA | CSARDLGSGRYEQFF | TGCAGTGCTAGAGATCTAGGTAGCGGGAGATATGAGCAGTTCTTC
TRBJ2-3 | TRBV27 | NA | many | CASSLAGGDTQYF | TGTGCCAGCAGCTTGGCCGGCGGAGATACGCAGTATTTT
TRBJ1-5 | TRBV12-3/TRBV12-4 | NA | NA | CASQGDNQPQHF | TGTGCCAGCCAAGGCGATAATCAGCCCCAGCATTTT
TRBJ2-3 | TRBV20-1 | NA | NA | CSAILRVRDTQYF | TGCAGTGCTATATTACGCGTAAGGGATACGCAGTATTTT
TRBJ2-7 | TRBV13 | NA | many | CASSRNPGEQYF | TGTGCCAGCAGCAGAAATCCCGGTGAGCAGTACTTC
TRBJ1-1 | TRBV7-2 | TRBD1 | few | CASSLGGGTGWIGDTEAFF | TGTGCCAGCAGCTTGGGCGGGGGGACAGGGTGGATCGGAGACACTGAAGCTTTCTTT